The text below deals with one T cell receptor (beta chain). Per the original data handling: Cell counts per sample came from amplifying reference gene primers. Method: immunoSEQ multiplex PCR; TCRdb's copy keeps in-frame clones and lacks some. That table supplies the V and J calls and clone size; D and trimming were determined from the DNA. This sample has some 120,000 clones, with 75% to 90% found just once. The record originates from a study of blood T cell repertoires in COVID-19. Study background: PBMCs, B-cell-depleted T cells, or T cells provided the cDNA or gDNA that made up the material.

Sequenced sample: peripheral blood. The sequence derives from a human donor with acute or convalescent COVID-19. The donor label of this sample is uncertain.

CDR3 residues: CASSLESGYAPQYF. Written as DNA, the CDR3 is TGTGCCAGCAGCTTAGAGTCCGGTTATGCCCCTCAGTACTTC. The J gene is TRBJ2-7, the V gene TRBV7-8; unclear D gene. CDR3 length: 14 residues. Germline CDR1 is SGHVS and CDR2 is FQNEAQ. Trimming cost V 1 base and J 10 bases, with 17 bases left between them. Using reference TRBV7-8 and TRBJ2-7 for the parts outside the CDR3, the full variable domain is GAGVSQSPRYKVAKRGQDVALRCDPISGHVSLFWYQQALGQGPEFLTYFQNEAQLDKSGLPSDRFFAERPEGSVSTLKIQRTQQEDSAVYLCASSLESGYAPQYFGPGTRLTVT.